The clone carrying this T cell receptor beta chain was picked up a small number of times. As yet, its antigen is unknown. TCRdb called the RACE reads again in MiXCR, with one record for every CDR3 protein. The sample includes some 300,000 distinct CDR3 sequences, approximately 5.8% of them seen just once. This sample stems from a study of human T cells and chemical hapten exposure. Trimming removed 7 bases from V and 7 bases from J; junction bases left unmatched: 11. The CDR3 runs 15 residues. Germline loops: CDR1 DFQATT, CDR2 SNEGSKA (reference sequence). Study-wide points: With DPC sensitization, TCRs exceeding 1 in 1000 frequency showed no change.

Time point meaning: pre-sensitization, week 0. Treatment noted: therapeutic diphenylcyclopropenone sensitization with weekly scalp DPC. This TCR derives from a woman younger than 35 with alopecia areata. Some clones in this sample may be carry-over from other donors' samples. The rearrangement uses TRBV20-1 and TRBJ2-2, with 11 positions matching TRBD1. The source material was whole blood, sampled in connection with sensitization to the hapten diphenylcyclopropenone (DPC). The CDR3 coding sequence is TGCAGTGGCCTGTCCTCGGGACAGGGGGACGGGGAGCTGTTTTTT. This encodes CSGLSSGQGDGELFF.